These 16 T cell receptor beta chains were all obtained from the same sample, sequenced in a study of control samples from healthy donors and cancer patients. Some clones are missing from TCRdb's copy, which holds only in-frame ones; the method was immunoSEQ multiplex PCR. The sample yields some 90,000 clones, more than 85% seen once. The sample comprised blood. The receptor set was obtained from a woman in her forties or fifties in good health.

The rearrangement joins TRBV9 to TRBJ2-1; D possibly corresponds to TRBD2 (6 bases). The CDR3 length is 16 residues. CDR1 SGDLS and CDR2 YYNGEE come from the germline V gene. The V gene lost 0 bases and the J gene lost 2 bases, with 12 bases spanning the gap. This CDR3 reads CASSVAGGRTYNEQFF. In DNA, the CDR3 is TGTGCCAGCAGCGTAGCAGGAGGGAGAACCTACAATGAGCAGTTCTTC. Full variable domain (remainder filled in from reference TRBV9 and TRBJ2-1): DSGVTQTPKHLITATGQRVTLRCSPRSGDLSVYWYQQSLDQGLQFLIQYYNGEERAKGNILERFSAQQFPDLHSELNLSSLELGDSALYFCASSVAGGRTYNEQFFGPGTRLTVL.

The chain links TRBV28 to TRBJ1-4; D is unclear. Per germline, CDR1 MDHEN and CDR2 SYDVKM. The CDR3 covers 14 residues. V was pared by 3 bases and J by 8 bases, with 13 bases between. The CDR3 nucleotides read TGTGCCAGCAGTTTCGGTCAGGTGGGCGAAAAACTGTTTTTT. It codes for CASSFGQVGEKLFF.

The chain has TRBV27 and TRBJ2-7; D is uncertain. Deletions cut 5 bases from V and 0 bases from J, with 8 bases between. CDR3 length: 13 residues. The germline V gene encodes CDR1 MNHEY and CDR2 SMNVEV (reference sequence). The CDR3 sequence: CASSNLVSYEQYF. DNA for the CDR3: TGTGCCAGCAGTAACTTGGTCTCCTACGAGCAGTACTTC.

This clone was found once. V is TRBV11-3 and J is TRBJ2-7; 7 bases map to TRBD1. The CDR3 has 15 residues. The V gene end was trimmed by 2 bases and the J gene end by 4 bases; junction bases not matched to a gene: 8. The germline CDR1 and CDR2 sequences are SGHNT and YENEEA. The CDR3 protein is CASSLFDRAGYEQYF. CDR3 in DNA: TGTGCCAGCAGCTTATTCGACAGGGCAGGATACGAGCAGTACTTC.

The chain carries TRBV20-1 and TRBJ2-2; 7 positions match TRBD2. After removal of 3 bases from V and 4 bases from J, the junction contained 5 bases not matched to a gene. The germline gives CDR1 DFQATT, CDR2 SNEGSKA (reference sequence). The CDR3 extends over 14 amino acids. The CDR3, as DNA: TGCAGTGCTAGTGACGGGGGGAGCACCGGGGAGCTGTTTTTT. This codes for CSASDGGSTGELFF.

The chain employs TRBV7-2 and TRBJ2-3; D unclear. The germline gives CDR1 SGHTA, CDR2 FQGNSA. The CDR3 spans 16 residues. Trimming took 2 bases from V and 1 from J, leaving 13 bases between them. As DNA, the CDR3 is TGTGCCAGCAGCTTAAATCAGGCGGCGGGCACAGATACGCAGTATTTT. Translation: CASSLNQAAGTDTQYF.

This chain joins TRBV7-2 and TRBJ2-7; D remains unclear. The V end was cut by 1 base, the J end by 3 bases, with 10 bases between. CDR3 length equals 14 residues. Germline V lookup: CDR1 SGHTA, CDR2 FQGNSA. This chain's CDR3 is CASSLDIGGYEQYF. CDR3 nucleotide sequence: TGTGCCAGCAGCTTAGATATAGGCGGCTACGAGCAGTACTTC. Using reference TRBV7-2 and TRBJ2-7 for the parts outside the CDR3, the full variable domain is GAGVSQSPSNKVTEKGKDVELRCDPISGHTALYWYRQSLGQGLEFLIYFQGNSAPDKSGLPSDRFSAERTGGSVSTLTIQRTQQEDSAVYLCASSLDIGGYEQYFGPGTRLTVT.

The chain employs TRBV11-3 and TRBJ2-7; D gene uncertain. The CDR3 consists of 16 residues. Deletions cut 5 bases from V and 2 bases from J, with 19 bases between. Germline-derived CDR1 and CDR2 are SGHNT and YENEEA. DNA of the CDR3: TGTGCCAGCAGCCCCCCTTACGGTAGGACGACCTACGAGCAGTACTTC. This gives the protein CASSPPYGRTTYEQYF.

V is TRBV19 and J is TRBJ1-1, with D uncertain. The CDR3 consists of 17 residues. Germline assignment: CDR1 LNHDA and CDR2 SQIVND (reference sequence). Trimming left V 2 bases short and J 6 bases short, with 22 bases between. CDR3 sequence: CASSIYGQILNTAEAFF. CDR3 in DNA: TGTGCCAGTAGTATATATGGGCAGATCCTGAATACGGCTGAAGCTTTCTTT.

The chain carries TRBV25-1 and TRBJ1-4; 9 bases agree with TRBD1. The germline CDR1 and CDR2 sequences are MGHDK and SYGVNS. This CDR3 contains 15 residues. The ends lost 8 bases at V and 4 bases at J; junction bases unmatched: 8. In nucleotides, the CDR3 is TGTGCCAGCTCAAGCACAGGGGGCAGTAATGAAAAACTGTTTTTT. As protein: CASSSTGGSNEKLFF.

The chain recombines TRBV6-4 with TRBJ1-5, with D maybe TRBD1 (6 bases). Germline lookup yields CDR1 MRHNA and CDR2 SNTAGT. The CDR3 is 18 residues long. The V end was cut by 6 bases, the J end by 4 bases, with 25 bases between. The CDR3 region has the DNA TGTGCCAGCAGGGGAATTGGGGGGGCTTCGGACCCAAATCAGCCCCAGCATTTT. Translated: CASRGIGGASDPNQPQHF.

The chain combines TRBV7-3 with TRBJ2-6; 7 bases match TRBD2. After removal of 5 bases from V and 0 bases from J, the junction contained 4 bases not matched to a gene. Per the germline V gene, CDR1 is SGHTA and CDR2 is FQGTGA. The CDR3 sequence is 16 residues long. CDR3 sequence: CASSPRTSSGANVLTF. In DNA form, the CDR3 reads TGTGCCAGCAGCCCTCGGACTAGCTCTGGGGCCAACGTCCTGACTTTC. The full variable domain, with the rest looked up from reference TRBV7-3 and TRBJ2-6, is GAGVSQTPSNKVTEKGKYVELRCDPISGHTALYWYRQSLGQGPEFLIYFQGTGAADDSGLPNDRFFAVRPEGSVSTLKIQRTERGDSAVYLCASSPRTSSGANVLTFGAGSRLTVL.

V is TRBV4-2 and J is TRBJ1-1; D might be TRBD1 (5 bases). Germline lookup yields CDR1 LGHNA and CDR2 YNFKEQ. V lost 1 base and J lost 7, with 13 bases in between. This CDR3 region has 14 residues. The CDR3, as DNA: TGTGCCAGCAGCCAAGTTGGGAAGGGGAGTGAAGCTTTCTTT. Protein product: CASSQVGKGSEAFF.

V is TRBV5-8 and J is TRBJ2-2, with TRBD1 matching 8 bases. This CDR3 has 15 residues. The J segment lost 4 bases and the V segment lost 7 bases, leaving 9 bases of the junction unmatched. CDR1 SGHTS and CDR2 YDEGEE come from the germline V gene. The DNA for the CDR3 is TGTGCCAGCCGTAGGACAGGGTACGTCACCGGGGAGCTGTTTTTT. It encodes CASRRTGYVTGELFF.

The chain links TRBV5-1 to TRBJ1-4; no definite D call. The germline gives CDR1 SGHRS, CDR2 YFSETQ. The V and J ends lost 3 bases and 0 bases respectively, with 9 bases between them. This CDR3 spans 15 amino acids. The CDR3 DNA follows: TGCGCCAGCAGCTCAGCTCGTGCAACTAATGAAAAACTGTTTTTT. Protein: CASSSARATNEKLFF.

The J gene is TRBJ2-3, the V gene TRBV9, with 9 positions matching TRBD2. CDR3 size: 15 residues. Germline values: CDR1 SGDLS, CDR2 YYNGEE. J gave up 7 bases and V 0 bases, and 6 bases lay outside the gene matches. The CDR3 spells CASSVGAGGPNTQYF. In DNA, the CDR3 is TGTGCCAGCAGCGTAGGGGCGGGAGGGCCAAATACGCAGTATTTT.